These 29 T cell receptor beta chains were sequenced from one sample in a study of cytomegalovirus exposure and HLA in healthy donors (dated by TCRdb to 2016 to 2017). The method behind the library was the immunoSEQ multiplex PCR assay. The multiplex PCR relied on a mix of 60 forward primers for TCR Vbeta segments and 13 reverse primers for TCR Jbeta segments. This immuneACCESS table, as held by TCRdb, lists in-frame sequences with V and J called but not all clones. Of the missing ones, under half trace to an unresolved V gene in checked studies; the others have no known cause. This sample gives about 160,000 clones in total; approximately 74% of them show up just once. Under 3.5% of the sample is in the top ten clones. Sequenced: PBMCs. These receptors came from a woman aged 25 to 39 in good health and CMV-seronegative.

The chain is built from TRBV14 and TRBJ2-3; tentatively, D is TRBD2 (6 bases). Germline V gives CDR1 SGHDN, CDR2 FVKESK. The CDR3 length is 15 residues. The ends were cut back, 5 bases at V and 2 bases at J, with 14 bases in the middle. The CDR3 loop reads CASSNILAYTDTQYF. CDR3 bases: TGTGCCAGCAGCAATATACTAGCATACACAGATACGCAGTATTTT.

J is TRBJ2-3 and V is TRBV28; TRBD2 matches at 8 bases. CDR1 and CDR2 from the germline V gene are MDHEN and SYDVKM. V was clipped by 7 bases and J by 6 bases; unmatched bases: 9. This CDR3 has 14 amino acids. CDR3 sequence: CASNPPGGADTQYF. CDR3 bases: TGTGCCAGCAACCCCCCGGGGGGGGCGGATACGCAGTATTTT.

The rearrangement joins TRBV6-6 to TRBJ2-3, with TRBD1 matching 7 bases. Germline CDR1 MNHNY, CDR2 SVGAGI (reference sequence). Trimming removed 5 bases from V and 3 bases from J; junction bases left unmatched: 11. This CDR3 region has 16 residues. CDR3 bases: TGTGCCAGCAGTAAAACAGGGGACCTAACAACAGATACGCAGTATTTT. This encodes CASSKTGDLTTDTQYF.

V and J are TRBV4-2 and TRBJ2-7, with TRBD2 matching over 13 bases. CDR1 is LGHNA and CDR2 is YNFKEQ in the germline V gene. Germline trimming cut 3 bases from V and 3 bases from J; bases unmatched to any gene: 5. This CDR3 has 16 residues. CDR3 in amino acids: CASSQGGLAGLYEQYF. The CDR3 bases are TGTGCCAGCAGCCAGGGGGGACTAGCGGGGCTCTACGAGCAGTACTTC.

The chain is built from TRBV9 and TRBJ1-3, with D maybe TRBD1 (6 bases). This CDR3 region has 17 residues. Germline loops: CDR1 SGDLS, CDR2 YYNGEE. The germline V and J ends were trimmed by 0 bases and 3 bases, with 16 bases remaining between them. The CDR3 DNA is TGTGCCAGCAGCGTAGGGGCAGGGGAGAGGGATGGAAACACCATATATTTT. Its translation is CASSVGAGERDGNTIYF.

The chain is built from TRBV27 and TRBJ2-3; D perhaps matches TRBD2 (7 bases). The germline CDR1 and CDR2 sequences are MNHEY and SMNVEV (reference sequence). This CDR3 has 15 residues. V lost 7 bases, J lost 8 bases, and 22 bases lay in between. The CDR3 DNA reads as TGTGCCAGCACCACAGGGACTACCCCGGACGGTACGCAGTATTTT. Translated: CASTTGTTPDGTQYF.

This clone was detected only a few times. The chain is built from TRBV5-1 and TRBJ2-1; a weak D match, TRBD2 (6 bases). V lost 4 bases and J 0 bases, leaving 20 bases between the germline ends. CDR3 length equals 18 residues. The germline CDR1 and CDR2 sequences are SGHRS and YFSETQ. This CDR3 reads CASSTPHPAGSSYNEQFF. In DNA form, the CDR3 reads TGCGCCAGCAGCACCCCCCATCCCGCGGGAAGCTCCTACAATGAGCAGTTCTTC.

The chain has TRBV7-9 and TRBJ2-1; D perhaps matches TRBD2 (6 bases). The length of the CDR3 is 13 residues. V was pared by 5 bases and J by 10 bases, with 15 bases between. Germline V CDR1 and CDR2: SEHNR, FQNEAQ (reference sequence). The CDR3 DNA sequence: TGTGCCAGCAGCCTTTTGACCGGGAGCGAGCAGTTCTTC. It translates to CASSLLTGSEQFF.

As regards this clone: Other DNA sequences in this specimen translate into the identical CDR3. The chain recombines TRBV5-1 with TRBJ2-1, with 7 bases identical to TRBD2. The V gene's germline CDR1 is SGHRS and CDR2 YFSETQ. CDR3 length: 14 amino acids. J lost 3 bases, V lost 4 bases, and 4 bases had no gene match. The chain's CDR3 is CASSPGGGYNEQFF. The CDR3 DNA reads TGCGCCAGCAGCCCGGGCGGGGGCTACAATGAGCAGTTCTTC.

This chain links TRBV29-1 with TRBJ2-2, with 7 bases identical to TRBD2. Trimming took 7 bases from V and 0 from J; bases not matched to a gene: 2. CDR1 is SQVTM and CDR2 is ANQGSEA in the germline V gene. The CDR3 loop spans 13 amino acids. The CDR3 DNA sequence: TGCAGCGGGGGACTACCGAACACCGGGGAGCTGTTTTTT. Protein product: CSGGLPNTGELFF.

The genes are TRBV5-1 and TRBJ1-2, with D possibly matching TRBD1 (6 bases). CDR1 and CDR2 (germline): SGHRS, YFSETQ. V was trimmed by 1 base and J by 2 bases, leaving 15 bases between them. The CDR3 is made up of 16 amino acids. CDR3 sequence reads: CASSLRLGGANYGYTF. Written as DNA, the CDR3 is TGCGCCAGCAGCTTGAGGTTAGGGGGGGCGAACTATGGCTACACCTTC.

This clone was seen a handful of times. The CDR3 region has the DNA TGTGCCAGCAGTTACATGAATGAAGCTTTCTTT. Translating gives CASSYMNEAFF. The chain carries TRBV2 and TRBJ1-1; D is uncertain. CDR1 and CDR2 (germline): SNHLY, FYNNEI. The CDR3 covers 11 residues. Trimming took off 5 bases at V and 7 bases at J, with 8 bases between the two ends.

The chain links TRBV4-3 to TRBJ2-3, with 10 positions matching TRBD2. Germline V gene lookup returns CDR1 LGHNA and CDR2 YSLEER. The CDR3 is made up of 17 amino acids. With V trimmed by 3 bases and J by 4 bases, 10 bases remained unmatched. CDR3 sequence reads: CASSHARTSGSADTQYF. In nucleotides, the CDR3 is TGCGCCAGCAGCCATGCTAGGACTAGCGGCAGCGCAGATACGCAGTATTTT.

V usage is TRBV19 and J usage is TRBJ2-3, with 11 nucleotides matching TRBD2. V lost 4 bases to trimming and J lost 0 bases; unmatched junction nucleotides: 3. The germline V gene has CDR1 LNHDA and CDR2 SQIVND (reference sequence). The CDR3 totals 16 residues. The chain's CDR3 is CASSTRLAGSTDTQYF. As DNA, the CDR3 is TGTGCCAGTAGTACCAGACTAGCGGGAAGCACAGATACGCAGTATTTT.

The gene calls are TRBV27 and TRBJ1-1, with 8 positions matching TRBD1. The CDR3 contains 16 residues. Germline values: CDR1 MNHEY, CDR2 SMNVEV (reference sequence). Trimming removed 0 bases from V and 0 bases from J; junction bases left unmatched: 3. The CDR3 coding sequence is TGTGCCAGCAGTTTATCGTGGGACAGGCTGAACACTGAAGCTTTCTTT. This sequence encodes CASSLSWDRLNTEAFF.

This chain uses TRBV6-6 with TRBJ2-3; TRBD1 aligns across 8 bases. The CDR3 loop spans 16 amino acids. V shed 3 bases, J shed 1 base, and the junction held 6 bases outside the gene matches. Germline CDR1 is MNHNY and CDR2 is SVGAGI (reference sequence). In nucleotides, the CDR3 is TGTGCCAGCAGTTATGGGCAGGACAGGGGCACAGATACGCAGTATTTT. It yields the protein CASSYGQDRGTDTQYF.

The chain couples TRBV5-1 to TRBJ2-3; TRBD2 is a possible D gene (7 bases). This CDR3 has 16 residues. The V gene's germline CDR1 is SGHRS and CDR2 YFSETQ. The ends were cut back, 3 bases at V and 0 bases at J, with 14 bases in the middle. The CDR3 region has the DNA TGCGCCAGCAGCTCCTACGGGGGGCTGAGCACAGATACGCAGTATTTT. It codes for CASSSYGGLSTDTQYF.

This clone appeared a single time. This sequence joins TRBV7-2 and TRBJ1-5; the D gene is possibly TRBD1 (5 bases). Looked up from germline, CDR1 is SGHTA and CDR2 is FQGNSA. The CDR3 spans 14 residues. V lost 5 bases and J 5 bases, leaving 13 bases between the germline ends. In DNA form, the CDR3 reads TGTGCCAGCAGCCTCCTAGGGGCTGATCAGCCCCAGCATTTT. Protein sequence: CASSLLGADQPQHF.

Only one count was recorded for this clone. The rearrangement joins TRBV18 to TRBJ2-3; 8 bases are a match to TRBD2. The CDR3 is made up of 15 amino acids. The germline V gene encodes CDR1 KGHSH and CDR2 LQKENI. Trimming at V came to 1 base and at J to 4 bases, leaving 4 bases not matched to a gene. As DNA, the CDR3 is TGTGCCAGCTCACCACTGGGACTAGAAGCAGATACGCAGTATTTT. This encodes CASSPLGLEADTQYF.

This chain uses TRBV14 with TRBJ2-3; a possible D gene is TRBD1 (6 bases). The CDR3 runs 18 residues. Trimming cost V 2 bases and J 0 bases, with 18 bases left between them. Germline CDR1 reads SGHDN; CDR2 reads FVKESK. The CDR3 protein is CASSQFLGRGRSTDTQYF. CDR3 sequence (DNA): TGTGCCAGCAGCCAATTTCTAGGCAGGGGTCGGAGCACAGATACGCAGTATTTT.

The chain recombines TRBV7-2 with TRBJ2-5, with D uncertain. The V gene lost 6 bases and the J gene lost 5 bases, with 7 bases spanning the gap. Germline V gives CDR1 SGHTA, CDR2 FQGNSA. The length of the CDR3 is 11 residues. The CDR3 DNA sequence: TGTGCCAGCAGTCGCCGGGAGACCCAGTACTTC. As protein: CASSRRETQYF. The full variable domain, with the rest looked up from reference TRBV7-2 and TRBJ2-5, is GAGVSQSPSNKVTEKGKDVELRCDPISGHTALYWYRQSLGQGLEFLIYFQGNSAPDKSGLPSDRFSAERTGGSVSTLTIQRTQQEDSAVYLCASSRRETQYFGPGTRLLVL.

The chain joins TRBV5-4 to TRBJ1-4; D is ambiguous. Germline lookup yields CDR1 SGHNT and CDR2 YYREEE (reference sequence). The CDR3 consists of 13 residues. The V end lost 4 bases, the J end lost 8 bases, and 12 bases lay between the germline ends. The CDR3 sequence is CASSPDREEKLFF. The DNA of the CDR3 is TGTGCCAGCAGCCCGGACCGGGAGGAAAAACTGTTTTTT.

The V call is TRBV6-1, the J call TRBJ1-1; a weak D match, TRBD1 (5 bases). CDR1 is MNHNS, CDR2 SASEGT, per germline. Trimming took 5 bases from V and 2 from J, leaving 9 bases between them. The CDR3 extends over 13 amino acids. The CDR3 sequence: CASSLGENTEAFF. The CDR3 nucleotides read TGTGCCAGCAGTCTAGGGGAAAACACTGAAGCTTTCTTT.

Concerning this clone itself: One junction end does not reproduce the germline sequence, and a read error may be involved. V and J are TRBV7-2 and TRBJ2-5; TRBD2 is a possible D gene (5 bases). The DNA end favors TRBJ2-7, so the J call may be wrong. The CDR3 has 14 residues. The germline V gene has CDR1 SGHTA and CDR2 FQGNSA. The chain's CDR3 is CASSLAGDSYEQYF. The CDR3 DNA is TGTGCCAGCAGCCTAGCTGGAGATTCCTACGAGCAGTACTTC.

V gene TRBV9 combines with J gene TRBJ2-1, with D perhaps matching TRBD2 (5 bases). V lost 4 bases, J lost 9 bases, and 11 bases lay in between. Germline values: CDR1 SGDLS, CDR2 YYNGEE. This CDR3 is 12 amino acids long. The CDR3 protein is CASSTAGPEQFF. The DNA for the CDR3 is TGTGCCAGCAGCACCGCGGGTCCTGAGCAGTTCTTC.

The chain's CDR3 is CASSLSTSGGAGNEQFF. Here the CDR3 DNA reads TGTGCCAGCAGCTTATCGACTAGCGGGGGGGCAGGGAATGAGCAGTTCTTC. The chain employs TRBV7-7 and TRBJ2-1; 14 bases align to TRBD2. CDR3 size: 17 residues. Per the germline V gene, CDR1 is SSHAT and CDR2 is FNYEAQ (reference sequence). Germline trimming cut 2 bases from V and 7 bases from J; bases unmatched to any gene: 7.

The rearrangement links TRBV5-4 to TRBJ1-2, with 10 positions matching TRBD1. The CDR3 has 15 residues. V trimming: 4 bases; J trimming: 3 bases; junction bases outside the gene matches: 6. Germline CDR1 and CDR2: SGHNT and YYREEE (reference sequence). The CDR3 DNA reads TGTGCCAGCAGCCCCGGGACAGGGGATGACTATGGCTACACCTTC. Its protein product is CASSPGTGDDYGYTF. The entire variable domain, with the rest obtained from reference TRBV5-4 and TRBJ1-2, is as follows: ETGVTQSPTHLIKTRGQQVTLRCSSQSGHNTVSWYQQALGQGPQFIFQYYREEENGRGNFPPRFSGLQFPNYSSELNVNALELDDSALYLCASSPGTGDDYGYTFGSGTRLTVV.

The chain has TRBV7-9 and TRBJ2-1; D perhaps matches TRBD2 (6 bases). The CDR3 sequence is 15 residues long. Trimming stripped 2 bases from V and 5 bases from J, with 13 bases between. Germline assignment: CDR1 SEHNR and CDR2 FQNEAQ (reference sequence). This chain's CDR3 is CASSLSGGVNNEQFF. The CDR3 nucleotides are TGTGCCAGCAGCTTATCGGGCGGGGTAAACAATGAGCAGTTCTTC.

The rearrangement links TRBV2 to TRBJ1-2; D is perhaps TRBD1 (5 bases). The V gene lost 6 bases and the J gene lost 2 bases, with 16 bases spanning the gap. CDR1 and CDR2 (germline): SNHLY, FYNNEI. This CDR3 spans 15 amino acids. For the CDR3, the DNA is TGTGCCAGCAGACCTTATACCGGGGGGAACTATGGCTACACCTTC. As protein: CASRPYTGGNYGYTF.